This T cell receptor beta chain came from a study of immune heterogeneity within non-small cell lung tumors. Study overall: Squamous cell carcinomas accounted for 4 of the tumors, non-squamous carcinomas for 10, and 1 was not otherwise specified.

CDR3 of TCR beta was amplified by multiplex PCR that used 32 V and 13 J primers. TCRdb re-called the multiplex PCR reads through MiXCR, storing one row per CDR3 protein. The top ten clones hold around 15% of a sample with over 14,000 distinct CDR3 sequences, approximately 29% of them seen once. Template was bulk tumor genomic DNA, about 600 ng per sample. Biopsies that were spaced far apart were taken, several per primary tumor, during surgery. With untreated, newly diagnosed non-small cell lung cancer, the patients went on to undergo curative surgery. Notes on this clonotype: The antigen remains unidentified.

The CDR3 is made up of 12 amino acids. V was shortened by 5 bases and J by 0 bases, with 4 bases between the two germline ends. Per the germline V gene, CDR1 is KGHDR and CDR2 is SFDVKD. General study findings and limits: Largely, high-frequency T-cell receptor beta clonotypes differed from one individual patient to another. Correlation analysis showed that local T-cell clonality was moderately but significantly associated with local tumor mutational burden (R approximately 0.34).

The sequenced material came from lung tumor tissue. The chain recombines TRBV24-1 with TRBJ2-7; D uncertain. This sequence was found in a woman between 50 and 59 years old with non-small cell lung cancer. The CDR3 sequence: CATSGSSYEQYF. CDR3 sequence (DNA): TGTGCCACCAGTGGATCCTCCTACGAGCAGTACTTC.